These 32 T cell receptor beta chains share one sample of origin, sequenced in a study of T cell responses to AZD1222 COVID-19 vaccine. Repertoires were generated with immunoSEQ multiplex PCR, while TCRdb's copy carries only in-frame clones and drops some. The sample lists about 67,000 clones, approximately 83% seen once, with approximately 5.9% in the top ten. The specimen comprised peripheral blood, sampled 28 days after the second AZD1222 dose. These receptors were obtained from an adult who received the AZD1222 COVID-19 vaccine.

The V gene is TRBV3-1 (or the pseudogene TRBV3-2), the J gene TRBJ2-7; possible D gene TRBD2, 5 bases. There are 12 residues in the CDR3. V was shortened by 3 bases and J by 6 bases, with 9 bases between the two germline ends. Germline CDR1 and CDR2: LGHDT and YNNKEL (reference sequence). CDR3 sequence (DNA): TGTGCCAGCAGCCACTTAGAGGGCGAGCAGTACTTC. Amino acid sequence: CASSHLEGEQYF.

The rearrangement uses TRBV7-2 and TRBJ2-2; D is unresolved. The germline gives CDR1 SGHTA, CDR2 FQGNSA. V lost 4 bases and J 7 bases, leaving 7 bases between the germline ends. CDR3 length: 12 residues. CDR3 coding DNA: TGTGCCAGCAGCTCGTCCGTCGGGGAGCTGTTTTTT. This sequence encodes CASSSSVGELFF.

The chain combines TRBV12-3 or TRBV12-4 with TRBJ1-5; D gene ambiguous. V was cut by 6 bases and J by 5 bases, with 8 bases left in between. The CDR3 totals 12 residues. For the CDR3, the DNA is TGTGCCAGCAGCGGACCCTATCAGCCCCAGCATTTT. Its translation: CASSGPYQPQHF.

This chain links TRBV30 with TRBJ1-1; tentatively, D is TRBD1 (5 bases). V dropped 5 bases and J dropped 4 bases, with 14 bases sitting between them. This CDR3 has 13 amino acids. Germline V gene sequence: CDR1 GTSNPN, CDR2 SVGIG (reference sequence). The CDR3 loop reads CAWGASGGTEAFF. In DNA form, the CDR3 reads TGTGCCTGGGGGGCCTCGGGGGGCACTGAAGCTTTCTTT.

This chain uses TRBV7-9 with TRBJ1-6; D is possibly TRBD1 (5 bases). The CDR3 runs to 13 residues. Germline lookup yields CDR1 SEHNR and CDR2 FQNEAQ (reference sequence). The V and J ends lost 1 base and 9 bases respectively, with 7 bases between them. The CDR3 spells CASSLGRGSPLHF. CDR3 bases: TGTGCCAGCAGCTTAGGAAGGGGTTCACCCCTCCACTTT. Supplemented by reference TRBV7-9 and TRBJ1-6, the full variable domain reads DTGVSQNPRHKITKRGQNVTFRCDPISEHNRLYWYRQTLGQGPEFLTYFQNEAQLEKSRLLSDRFSAERPKGSFSTLEIQRTEQGDSAMYLCASSLGRGSPLHFGNGTRLTVT.

This rearrangement joins TRBV5-1 to TRBJ1-4; D not certain. Germline loops: CDR1 SGHRS, CDR2 YFSETQ. Trimming removed 0 bases from V and 0 bases from J, with 12 bases in between. The CDR3 contains 17 residues. This chain's CDR3 is CASSLDPGAATNEKLFF. CDR3 nucleotides: TGCGCCAGCAGCTTGGATCCGGGTGCAGCAACTAATGAAAAACTGTTTTTT. Drawing the rest from reference TRBV5-1 and TRBJ1-4, the complete variable domain is KAGVTQTPRYLIKTRGQQVTLSCSPISGHRSVSWYQQTPGQGLQFLFEYFSETQRNKGNFPGRFSGRQFSNSRSEMNVSTLELGDSALYLCASSLDPGAATNEKLFFGSGTQLSVL.

This sequence joins TRBV3-1 (or the pseudogene TRBV3-2) and TRBJ1-3; a possible D gene is TRBD1 (6 bases). The CDR3 covers 14 residues. Germline CDR1 and CDR2: LGHDT and YNNKEL (reference sequence). The germline V and J ends were trimmed by 8 bases and 3 bases, with 14 bases remaining between them. The CDR3 reads CASSQRGDGNTIYF. The CDR3 bases are TGTGCCAGCTCTCAAAGGGGGGATGGAAACACCATATATTTT.

The chain carries TRBV4-3 and TRBJ2-3; D not certain. This CDR3 spans 14 amino acids. Trimming stripped 0 bases from V and 4 bases from J, with 8 bases between. CDR1 LGHNA and CDR2 YSLEER come from the germline V gene. CDR3 coding DNA: TGCGCCAGCAGCCAAGAGTGGGTAGCAGATACGCAGTATTTT. It translates to CASSQEWVADTQYF.

The rearrangement uses TRBV5-1 and TRBJ2-6, with D perhaps matching TRBD1 (6 bases). This CDR3 region has 16 residues. Looked up from germline, CDR1 is SGHRS and CDR2 is YFSETQ. The V gene lost 4 bases and the J gene lost 1 base, with 12 bases spanning the gap. CDR3 nucleotide sequence: TGCGCCAGCAGCCTCACAACAGGGTCTGGGGCCAACGTCCTGACTTTC. Translating gives CASSLTTGSGANVLTF.

This chain links TRBV9 with TRBJ2-5; D possibly corresponds to TRBD2 (6 bases). Germline CDR1 SGDLS, CDR2 YYNGEE. This CDR3 spans 15 amino acids. V lost 3 bases and J lost 3, with 15 bases in between. The CDR3 nucleotides read TGTGCCAGCAGCGGCCGGGACTTCCCTGAAGAGACCCAGTACTTC. Translated, it gives CASSGRDFPEETQYF.

The chain links TRBV10-1 to TRBJ1-5; D unresolved. Trimming cost V 2 bases and J 0 bases, with 14 bases left between them. Germline V gives CDR1 WNHNN, CDR2 SYGVQD (reference sequence). CDR3 size: 17 residues. The CDR3 is CASSEKTTPYSNQPQHF. CDR3 nucleotide sequence: TGCGCCAGCAGTGAGAAAACGACACCCTATAGCAATCAGCCCCAGCATTTT.

A remark on this clone: Its ends do not fully match the called genes, so a read error is possible. This rearrangement joins TRBV2 to TRBJ2-2; no definite D call. The germline CDR1 and CDR2 sequences are SNHLY and FYNNEI. The CDR3 length is 12 residues. For the CDR3, the DNA is TGTGCCAGCAGTGTCGACACGGGGGAGCTGTTTTTT. Its protein product is CASSVDTGELFF.

CDR3 in amino acids: CASSDPLDGGQRTKQYF. The CDR3 bases are TGTGCCAGCAGTGACCCTCTCGATGGCGGACAGAGAACTAAGCAGTACTTC. V usage is TRBV6-1 and J usage is TRBJ2-7; possible D gene TRBD1, 6 bases. This CDR3 spans 17 amino acids. The germline V gene has CDR1 MNHNS and CDR2 SASEGT. V gave up 3 bases and J gave up 8 bases, with 26 bases separating them.

This chain joins TRBV21-1 and TRBJ2-5; no DNA check was done on the table's D call, TRBD2. TRBV21-1 is a documented pseudogene. The CDR3 contains 17 residues. CDR3 in amino acids: CASSKERDGRKQETQYF. The DNA of the CDR3 is TGTGCCAGCAGCAAAGAAAGGGACGGGAGAAAACAAGAGACCCAGTACTTC.

The chain uses TRBV7-9 and TRBJ2-2, with 7 bases aligning to TRBD1. This CDR3 contains 16 residues. The germline gives CDR1 SEHNR, CDR2 FQNEAQ (reference sequence). J was trimmed by 0 bases and V by 5 bases; bases with no gene match: 6. The CDR3 DNA sequence: TGTGCCAGCAGCGGTTGGCAGGGGGCGAACACCGGGGAGCTGTTTTTT. Protein: CASSGWQGANTGELFF.

The V gene is TRBV21-1, the J gene TRBJ1-5. TRBV21-1 is a known pseudogene. The CDR3 is made up of 13 amino acids. The CDR3 protein is CASSHLPGQPQHF. The CDR3 nucleotides read TGTGCCAGCAGCCATCTCCCTGGTCAGCCCCAGCATTTT.

This chain uses TRBV14 with TRBJ2-4; TRBD1 might be the D (5 bases). The CDR3 has 13 amino acids. V shed 5 bases and J shed 1 base, with 6 bases lying between them. Germline CDR1 reads SGHDN; CDR2 reads FVKESK. This CDR3 reads CASSSGAKNIQYF. The CDR3 nucleotides read TGTGCCAGCAGCTCAGGGGCCAAAAACATTCAGTACTTC.

This chain connects TRBV19 to TRBJ2-1; TRBD2 agrees at 8 bases. This CDR3 spans 15 amino acids. Germline V gene data show CDR1 as LNHDA and CDR2 as SQIVND (reference sequence). With V trimmed by 5 bases and J by 7 bases, 10 bases remained unmatched. The CDR3 region has the DNA TGTGCCAGTAGTCGCGGGGGGCCGAGTAGGAATGAGCAGTTCTTC. Its translation is CASSRGGPSRNEQFF.

This chain uses TRBV19 with TRBJ1-4; D call uncertain. CDR3 length: 14 residues. Trimming removed 1 base at V and 7 bases at J, with 10 bases between. CDR1 LNHDA and CDR2 SQIVND come from the germline V gene (reference sequence). The CDR3 region is CASSIGEDGEKLFF. The CDR3 DNA sequence: TGTGCCAGTAGTATAGGGGAGGACGGTGAAAAACTGTTTTTT.

The chain employs TRBV3-1 (or the pseudogene TRBV3-2) and TRBJ1-4, with D perhaps matching TRBD1 (5 bases). This CDR3 spans 14 amino acids. Trimming shortened V by 4 bases and J by 6 bases, and 12 bases separated the two germline ends. Germline V gene data show CDR1 as LGHDT and CDR2 as YNNKEL (reference sequence). CDR3 sequence reads: CASSPRTRDEKLFF. The CDR3 DNA reads as TGTGCCAGCAGCCCGCGGACAAGGGATGAAAAACTGTTTTTT.

This clone has more than one count but fewer than ten. V and J are TRBV25-1 and TRBJ1-1; no definite D call. Trimming pared 2 bases from V and 1 base from J, leaving 11 bases between. CDR1 and CDR2 from the germline V gene are MGHDK and SYGVNS. The CDR3 sequence is 15 residues long. The chain's CDR3 is CASSEVGRANTEAFF. The CDR3 nucleotides are TGTGCCAGCAGTGAAGTCGGCAGAGCGAACACTGAAGCTTTCTTT.

The V and J genes are TRBV19 and TRBJ2-7, with 7 bases lining up with TRBD1. CDR1 is LNHDA, CDR2 SQIVND, per germline (reference sequence). V was pared by 5 bases and J by 3 bases, with 7 bases of the junction left unmatched. The CDR3 covers 14 residues. The CDR3 region is CASSRPGQYYEQYF. In nucleotides, the CDR3 is TGTGCCAGTAGTCGACCGGGACAGTACTACGAGCAGTACTTC.

V usage is TRBV7-8 and J usage is TRBJ1-2, with D unclear. CDR1 is SGHVS, CDR2 FQNEAQ, per germline. V was trimmed by 4 bases and J by 3 bases, leaving 9 bases between them. The CDR3 has 13 residues. The CDR3 DNA sequence: TGTGCCAGCAGCTCGGCCAGCGACTATGGCTACACCTTC. Its protein product is CASSSASDYGYTF. Combining the CDR3 with reference TRBV7-8 and TRBJ1-2 gives the whole variable domain GAGVSQSPRYKVAKRGQDVALRCDPISGHVSLFWYQQALGQGPEFLTYFQNEAQLDKSGLPSDRFFAERPEGSVSTLKIQRTQQEDSAVYLCASSSASDYGYTFGSGTRLTVV.

Here the CDR3 DNA reads TGTGCCAGCACCCCGACAGGGGGAGCTCATACGCAGTATTTT. Its translation: CASTPTGGAHTQYF. The rearrangement links TRBV7-2 to TRBJ2-3, with 9 positions matching TRBD1. The CDR3 loop spans 14 amino acids. Germline V gene lookup returns CDR1 SGHTA and CDR2 FQGNSA. V gave up 7 bases and J gave up 7 bases; unmatched junction bases: 9.

The chain has TRBV7-9 and TRBJ1-1; D is possibly TRBD1 (6 bases). Germline CDR1 is SEHNR and CDR2 is FQNEAQ (reference sequence). The CDR3 has 12 amino acids. The V gene lost 5 bases and the J gene lost 10 bases, with 14 bases spanning the gap. CDR3 nucleotide sequence: TGTGCCAGCAGCCAGGACAGTGGACTAGCTTTCTTT. Its translation: CASSQDSGLAFF.

DNA of the CDR3: TGTGCCAGCAGTGAAGCGGGTCCAGCAAACTATGGCTACACCTTC. Encoded protein: CASSEAGPANYGYTF. The J gene is TRBJ1-2, the V gene TRBV6-1; D uncertain. V lost 0 bases and J lost 2, with 10 bases in between. From germline, CDR1 is MNHNS and CDR2 SASEGT. The CDR3 consists of 15 residues.

The chain recombines TRBV28 with TRBJ1-3; 9 positions agree with TRBD1. There are 15 residues in the CDR3. The germline CDR1 and CDR2 sequences are MDHEN and SYDVKM. The trim removed 3 bases at V and 4 bases at J, leaving 4 bases unmatched. The DNA of the CDR3 is TGTGCCAGCAGTTTTAACAGGGGGCAAGGAAACACCATATATTTT. The encoded protein is CASSFNRGQGNTIYF.

This sequence joins TRBV24-1 and TRBJ2-1; D may be TRBD1 (5 bases). The CDR3 sequence is 15 residues long. V was trimmed by 10 bases and J by 0 bases, leaving 15 bases between them. Germline-derived CDR1 and CDR2 are KGHDR and SFDVKD. Here the CDR3 DNA reads TGTGCCACGAGTCAGGGTCAGAGCTCCTACAATGAGCAGTTCTTC. This translates into CATSQGQSSYNEQFF.

This rearrangement joins TRBV18 to TRBJ1-4, with TRBD1 matching over 8 bases. The length of the CDR3 is 17 residues. V shed 3 bases, J shed 8 bases, and the junction held 14 bases outside the gene matches. Germline CDR1 and CDR2: KGHSH and LQKENI. In nucleotides, the CDR3 is TGTGCCAGCTCACCGGTGTCAGGGGGCGCGGATCGGGAAAAACTGTTTTTT. Its translation is CASSPVSGGADREKLFF.

V usage is TRBV4-1 and J usage is TRBJ2-1; D possibly corresponds to TRBD1 (5 bases). The CDR3 runs to 14 residues. Germline CDR1 is MGHRA and CDR2 is YSYEKL. V gave up 1 base and J gave up 6 bases, with 10 bases separating them. The CDR3 is CASSQVRGSNEQFF. DNA of the CDR3: TGCGCCAGCAGCCAAGTAAGGGGAAGCAATGAGCAGTTCTTC.

This clone was recorded only once. The rearrangement links TRBV7-2 to TRBJ2-1, with 12 bases that match TRBD2. The CDR3 spans 17 residues. V dropped 4 bases and J dropped 7; count of bases not matched to a gene: 11. The germline V gene has CDR1 SGHTA and CDR2 FQGNSA. CDR3 DNA: TGTGCCAGCAGCTCCTGGCCCCTAGCGGGGGGGGATAATGAGCAGTTCTTC. Protein product: CASSSWPLAGGDNEQFF.

The chain recombines TRBV10-3 with TRBJ1-5; TRBD1 matches 7 bases. The germline gives CDR1 ENHRY, CDR2 SYGVKD. V was pared by 4 bases and J by 5 bases, with 2 bases of the junction left unmatched. This CDR3 has 13 amino acids. In DNA form, the CDR3 reads TGTGCCATCAGTGGGGACAGTGATCAGCCCCAGCATTTT. Its protein product is CAISGDSDQPQHF.